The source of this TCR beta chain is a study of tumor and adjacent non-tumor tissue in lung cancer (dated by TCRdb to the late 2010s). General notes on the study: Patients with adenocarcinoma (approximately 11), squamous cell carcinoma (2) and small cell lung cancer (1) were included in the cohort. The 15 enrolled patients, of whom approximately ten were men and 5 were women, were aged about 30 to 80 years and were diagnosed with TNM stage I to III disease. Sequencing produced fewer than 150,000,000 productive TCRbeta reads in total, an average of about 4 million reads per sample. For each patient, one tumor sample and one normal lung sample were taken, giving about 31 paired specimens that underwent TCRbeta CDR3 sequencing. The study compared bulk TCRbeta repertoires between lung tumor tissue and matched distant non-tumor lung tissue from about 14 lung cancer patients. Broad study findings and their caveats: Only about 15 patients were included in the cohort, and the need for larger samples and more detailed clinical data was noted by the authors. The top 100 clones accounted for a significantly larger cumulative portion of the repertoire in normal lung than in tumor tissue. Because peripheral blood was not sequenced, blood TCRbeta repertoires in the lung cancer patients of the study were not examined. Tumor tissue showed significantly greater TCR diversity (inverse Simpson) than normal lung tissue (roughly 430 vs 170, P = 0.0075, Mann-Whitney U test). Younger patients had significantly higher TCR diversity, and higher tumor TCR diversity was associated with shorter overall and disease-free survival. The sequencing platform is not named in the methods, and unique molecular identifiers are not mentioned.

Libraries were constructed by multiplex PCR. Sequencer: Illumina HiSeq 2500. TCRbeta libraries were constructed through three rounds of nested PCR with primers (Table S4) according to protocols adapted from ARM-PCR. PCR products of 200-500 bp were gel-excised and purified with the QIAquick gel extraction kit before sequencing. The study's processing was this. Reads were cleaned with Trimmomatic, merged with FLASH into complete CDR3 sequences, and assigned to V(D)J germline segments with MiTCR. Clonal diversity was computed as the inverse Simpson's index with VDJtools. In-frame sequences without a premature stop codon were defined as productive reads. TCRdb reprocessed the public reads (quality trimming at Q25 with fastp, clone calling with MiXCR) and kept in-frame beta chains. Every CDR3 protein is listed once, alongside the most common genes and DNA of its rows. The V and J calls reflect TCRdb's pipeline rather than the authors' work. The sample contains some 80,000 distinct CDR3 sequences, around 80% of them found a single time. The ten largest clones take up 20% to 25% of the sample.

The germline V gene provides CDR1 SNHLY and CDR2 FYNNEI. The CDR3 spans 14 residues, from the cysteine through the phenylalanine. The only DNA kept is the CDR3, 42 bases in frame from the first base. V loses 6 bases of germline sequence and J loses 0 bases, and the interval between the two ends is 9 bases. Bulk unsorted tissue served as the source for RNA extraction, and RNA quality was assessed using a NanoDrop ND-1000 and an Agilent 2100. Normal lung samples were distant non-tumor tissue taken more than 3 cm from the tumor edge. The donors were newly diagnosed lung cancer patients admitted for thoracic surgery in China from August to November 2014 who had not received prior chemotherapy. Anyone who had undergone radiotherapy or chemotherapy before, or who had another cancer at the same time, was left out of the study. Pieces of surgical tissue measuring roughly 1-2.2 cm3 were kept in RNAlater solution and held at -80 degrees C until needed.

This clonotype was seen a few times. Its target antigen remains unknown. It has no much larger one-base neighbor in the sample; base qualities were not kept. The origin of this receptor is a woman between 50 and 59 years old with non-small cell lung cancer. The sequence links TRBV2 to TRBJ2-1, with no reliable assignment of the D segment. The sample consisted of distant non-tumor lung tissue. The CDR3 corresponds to CASRKRSSYNEQFF. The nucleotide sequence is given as TGTGCCAGCAGGAAAAGGAGCTCCTACAATGAGCAGTTCTTC.